Following are 18 T cell receptor beta chains from one sample sequenced in a study of T cells in Graves' hyperthyroidism and ophthalmopathy. Amplified TCR beta CDR3 regions came from RNA transcripts. During a first-round RT-PCR of the TCR CDR3, the HTBI primer set was used. MiXCR, applied by TCRdb to the multiplex PCR reads, yields one record per CDR3 protein. The data show hundreds of thousands of distinct CDR3 sequences, about 15% seen once. Material for sequencing was blood. All receptors come from a woman aged 18-30 years with Graves' hyperthyroidism.

This clonotype was seen a few times. The rearrangement links TRBV19 to TRBJ2-7; TRBD2 might be the D (5 bases). The V and J ends lost 7 bases and 1 base respectively, with 20 bases between them. CDR1 is LNHDA and CDR2 is SQIVND in the germline V gene (reference sequence). CDR3 length: 16 residues. The CDR3 DNA is TGTGCCAGTACCCTACGGGCCGGGATCGAATCCTACGAGCAGTACTTC. This gives the protein CASTLRAGIESYEQYF.

The chain has TRBV7-6 and TRBJ1-1, with D unresolved. Germline loops: CDR1 SGHVS, CDR2 FNYEAQ. The V end was cut by 1 base, the J end by 2 bases, with 11 bases between. The length of the CDR3 is 15 residues. The CDR3 spells CASSLEVAGNTEAFF. Here the CDR3 DNA reads TGTGCCAGCAGCTTAGAGGTTGCGGGAAACACTGAAGCTTTCTTT.

This clonotype was counted many times. The chain joins TRBV7-2 to TRBJ1-5, with a tentative D call TRBD1 (5 bases). Germline-derived CDR1 and CDR2 are SGHTA and FQGNSA. The length of the CDR3 is 14 residues. Trimming removed 5 bases from V and 7 bases from J, with 15 bases in between. The chain's CDR3 is CASSQSSGGQPQHF. The CDR3 region has the DNA TGTGCCAGCAGCCAGAGCTCTGGGGGGCAGCCCCAGCATTTT.

The chain has TRBV5-1 and TRBJ2-7; 8 positions agree with TRBD1. This CDR3 region has 15 residues. CDR1 and CDR2 from the germline V gene are SGHRS and YFSETQ. V gave up 7 bases and J gave up 2 bases; unmatched junction bases: 11. The CDR3 DNA is TGCGCCAGCGCCCCCTCGGGACAGGAAACCTACGAGCAGTACTTC. Translation: CASAPSGQETYEQYF. Full variable domain (remainder filled in from reference TRBV5-1 and TRBJ2-7): KAGVTQTPRYLIKTRGQQVTLSCSPISGHRSVSWYQQTPGQGLQFLFEYFSETQRNKGNFPGRFSGRQFSNSRSEMNVSTLELGDSALYLCASAPSGQETYEQYFGPGTRLTVT.

There are many counts of this clonotype. The chain recombines TRBV29-1 with TRBJ2-3; 9 bases map to TRBD2. This CDR3 is 15 amino acids long. Germline-derived CDR1 and CDR2 are SQVTM and ANQGSEA. With V trimmed by 8 bases and J by 4 bases, 13 bases remained unmatched. The CDR3 is CSPLVAGASPDTQYF. The CDR3 nucleotides read TGCAGCCCTCTTGTAGCGGGAGCTTCCCCAGATACGCAGTATTTT.

This rearrangement joins TRBV6-5 to TRBJ2-3, with 9 bases matching TRBD2. Germline V gene data show CDR1 as MNHEY and CDR2 as SVGAGI. J gave up 2 bases and V 0 bases, and 15 bases lay outside the gene matches. The CDR3 runs 20 residues. The DNA of the CDR3 is TGTGCCAGCAGTTACTCGAGACACCGACTAGCGGCCTTAGACACAGATACGCAGTATTTT. Residues: CASSYSRHRLAALDTDTQYF.

The V gene is TRBV4-1, the J gene TRBJ1-1, with a possible D match to TRBD1 (6 bases). Per germline, CDR1 MGHRA and CDR2 YSYEKL. CDR3 length: 13 amino acids. V gave up 4 bases and J gave up 3 bases, with 9 bases separating them. The CDR3 DNA is TGCGCCAGCAGCCCGGGGGGGCACACTGAAGCTTTCTTT. This sequence encodes CASSPGGHTEAFF.

This clonotype was recorded many times. This rearrangement joins TRBV4-1 to TRBJ2-7, with D perhaps matching TRBD1 (5 bases). The V gene's germline CDR1 is MGHRA and CDR2 YSYEKL. The CDR3 has 15 amino acids. With 1 base removed from V and 2 bases from J, the gap between germline ends came to 12 bases. Written as DNA, the CDR3 is TGCGCCAGCAGCCAAGGGGGCACATACCCCTACGAGCAGTACTTC. This codes for CASSQGGTYPYEQYF.

The table lists this clonotype with a few counts. This may stem from a read error, because a much larger clone lies one nucleotide away. The gene calls are TRBV2 and TRBJ2-5; 13 bases map to TRBD2. This CDR3 has 16 residues. The V gene's germline CDR1 is SNHLY and CDR2 FYNNEI. The CDR3 DNA is TGTGCCGGCAGCTTTGGGACTAGCGGGAATCAAGAGACCCAGTACTTC. Translated: CAGSFGTSGNQETQYF.

This clonotype has a handful of counts. CDR3 sequence (DNA): TGCAGTGCGTTTCACAGAGGTGGCTCCTACGAGCAGTACTTC. Translation gives CSAFHRGGSYEQYF. The chain recombines TRBV20-1 with TRBJ2-7, with D unresolved. The V and J ends lost 6 bases and 0 bases respectively, with 15 bases between them. CDR3 length equals 14 residues. Germline loops: CDR1 DFQATT, CDR2 SNEGSKA (reference sequence).

This clonotype was detected many times. The rearrangement links TRBV20-1 to TRBJ2-5, with 10 bases identical to TRBD2. This CDR3 is 15 amino acids long. Looked up from germline, CDR1 is DFQATT and CDR2 is SNEGSKA (reference sequence). Germline trimming cut 5 bases from V and 5 bases from J; bases unmatched to any gene: 11. In nucleotides, the CDR3 is TGCAGTGCTCCCCCGGGAGGTAGCGGGAGGGAGACCCAGTACTTC. Translating gives CSAPPGGSGRETQYF.

The rearrangement links TRBV13 to TRBJ1-6, with D unclear. Germline CDR1 and CDR2: PRHDT and FYEKMQ (reference sequence). The CDR3 runs to 14 residues. V was trimmed by 8 bases and J by 3 bases, leaving 11 bases between them. The CDR3 loop is CASAEGYYNSPLHF. CDR3 coding DNA: TGTGCCAGCGCGGAGGGCTACTATAATTCACCCCTCCACTTT.

This clonotype was seen ten or more times. The V gene is TRBV28, the J gene TRBJ2-5; maybe TRBD2 (5 bases). This CDR3 has 15 amino acids. The V end lost 2 bases, the J end lost 5 bases, and 15 bases lay between the germline ends. Germline CDR1 is MDHEN and CDR2 is SYDVKM. The chain's CDR3 is CASSLGGRKGETQYF. As DNA, the CDR3 is TGTGCCAGCAGTTTAGGTGGGAGAAAGGGTGAGACCCAGTACTTC.

The chain has TRBV7-9 and TRBJ1-1; TRBD1 is a possible D gene (5 bases). There are 17 residues in the CDR3. V was trimmed by 8 bases and J by 0 bases, leaving 22 bases between them. Germline V CDR1 and CDR2: SEHNR, FQNEAQ (reference sequence). The DNA of the CDR3 is TGTGCCAGCGGCATGAGAACGCGGGGCGTTATGAACACTGAAGCTTTCTTT. Its translation is CASGMRTRGVMNTEAFF.

This clonotype was detected ten times or more. V gene TRBV13 combines with J gene TRBJ1-6; D might be TRBD1 (5 bases). Per the germline V gene, CDR1 is PRHDT and CDR2 is FYEKMQ (reference sequence). V was shortened by 4 bases and J by 3 bases, with 13 bases between the two germline ends. The CDR3 covers 16 residues. CDR3 in amino acids: CASSSRGEGYNSPLHF. The CDR3 nucleotides read TGTGCCAGCAGCTCAAGGGGCGAAGGCTATAATTCACCCCTCCACTTT.

This clonotype was seen at least ten times. The chain couples TRBV24-1 to TRBJ2-3; D possibly corresponds to TRBD2 (6 bases). V lost 3 bases and J lost 5, with 14 bases in between. The CDR3 runs to 15 residues. Per the germline V gene, CDR1 is KGHDR and CDR2 is SFDVKD. CDR3 sequence (DNA): TGTGCCACCAGTGATCTGGAGGGAGCGAAAGATACGCAGTATTTT. Translation: CATSDLEGAKDTQYF.

This clonotype was picked up many times. This chain links TRBV7-2 with TRBJ1-2; 9 bases agree with TRBD1. This CDR3 spans 17 amino acids. The germline V gene encodes CDR1 SGHTA and CDR2 FQGNSA. V lost 4 bases and J lost 4; bases outside the gene matches: 13. In DNA form, the CDR3 reads TGTGCCAGCAGCTCCAACACCGGGACAGGGTCTTCCTATGGCTACACCTTC. Protein product: CASSSNTGTGSSYGYTF.

This chain joins TRBV5-1 and TRBJ2-2; no clear D. Trimming removed 1 base at V and 0 bases at J, with 10 bases between. The germline CDR1 and CDR2 sequences are SGHRS and YFSETQ. The CDR3 spans 16 residues. The CDR3 sequence is CASSLSQPANTGELFF. The CDR3 coding sequence is TGCGCCAGCAGCTTGTCCCAGCCTGCGAACACCGGGGAGCTGTTTTTT.